This TCR beta chain comes out of a study of shared clonotypes between healthy human individuals (dated by TCRdb to about 2020). With regard to the full study: Three men and a couple of women, aged 18 to 49 years, made up the cohort. Libraries were prepared and TCR repertoires were sequenced by different laboratories using diverse techniques, in order to increase sequencing depth and limit assay-specific biases. To estimate repertoire size and how much clonotype sharing occurs between individuals, the study deeply sequenced the blood TCR repertoires of five healthy adults. For each donor, CD4 naive and CD4 memory were each run on three plates, CD8 naive on two plates, and CD8 memory on one plate. Per donor, leukapheresis produced somewhere between about 0.94 and 8.9 billion PBMCs.

For this clone: What this receptor recognizes is not known. Base qualities are not at hand, and no much larger clone is one base apart.

Donors were healthy HIV-negative adults with no recently reported acute infections or vaccinations. Only Caucasian adults living in Nashville, Tennessee, USA were represented among the donors. CD4+ T cells were enriched by magnetic negative selection, after which naive cells were positively selected on CD45RA and the negative fraction was taken as the memory subset. Blood was collected by leukapheresis, and PBMCs were isolated by Ficoll-Histopaque density gradient centrifugation and then cryopreserved in liquid nitrogen vapor phase. Analytical flow cytometry was used to check the purity and quantity of each magnetically sorted T cell population. Genomic DNA was isolated from each sorted fraction and quantified by UV absorbance on a Nanodrop 2000c. V and J lose 4 bases and 10 bases, and a span of 12 bases separates them. The CDR3, from cysteine to phenylalanine, totals 12 residues. Just CDR3 DNA is preserved here, 36 bases in frame from base 1. CDR1 and CDR2, looked up from the germline V gene, are SGHTS and YDEGEE.

Using the deep immunoSEQ assay, TCR CDR3 regions were amplified from genomic DNA by multiplex PCR. For each cell subset, the extracted genomic DNA was distributed evenly across all wells of several immunoSEQ 96-well plates, and each plate served as one replicate. Each replicate PCR for sorted subsets received approximately 200 ng genomic DNA, equal to about 30,000 T cell genomes. Purified libraries were measured with a Qubit 3.0 fluorometer, size-checked on a Bioanalyzer 2100, and measured again with the KAPA Library Quantification kit. Every immunoSEQ 96-well plate was sequenced on a separate single-read 150-cycle Illumina NextSeq 550 flow cell. On the authors' methods: Because the immunoSEQ output included only junctional sequences and no quality scores, the filtering could not be the same as the filtering used for full-length reads. To assign V/J genes and CDR3, sequences were annotated against IMGT germline references using PyIR, a Python wrapper for IgBLAST v1.9. Any read was removed if the V/J assignment was weak (E-value above 1e-6), the CDR3 was missing, or the read contained stop codons, out-of-frame junctions, or ambiguous translated residues. V3J clonotypes were defined as sequences sharing an identical inferred V gene, J gene, and CDR3 amino acid sequence. Percentage overlap between repertoires was computed as shared unique clonotypes divided by the size of the smaller repertoire. RTK rarefaction, the Chao1 estimator, and Recon v2.1 estimates of unobserved clonotypes were used to assess repertoire richness. OLGA was used to compute generation probabilities for all TCRbeta clonotypes that the gDNA method yielded from a handful of donors. This is the immuneACCESS table as TCRdb keeps it, with only in-frame sequences that have V and J called. A part of the clones is gone; compared with another copy, unresolved V genes explain less than half, and the rest is unexplained. V and J calls and clone size are as listed in that table; D and trimming were resolved from the DNA. This sample holds approximately 700,000 clones; 55% to 85% were observed only once. The ten largest clonotypes hold 1.5% to 2% of the sample.

Results the study describes overall, beyond this receptor: Clonotypes shared by all four sorted-subset donors showed higher generation probabilities than non-shared clonotypes. Incomplete sequencing was indicated by rarefaction of sorted-subset datasets, despite the large sequencing depth. Pairwise subsampling indicated that sequencing depth was expected to affect the degree of clonotype sharing among donors. Larger estimated clonotype richness was generally found for naive subsets than for memory subsets. Sampling was restricted to blood, and TCR repertoires in tissues likely differ from the TCR repertoires found in blood. The small number of donors limited the genetic and exposure-history diversity represented. Across a few donors, roughly 5% of naive CD4, approximately 3.5% of naive CD8, about 2.3% of memory CD4, and over 0.35% of memory CD8 clonotypes were shared.

Here the chain combines TRBV5-8 and TRBJ2-1; the D gene cannot be resolved reliably. The specimen was memory CD4+ T cells sorted from blood. The sample's cell subset or site label, decoded: CD45RA-negative fraction. The sequence was collected from a woman aged 25 to 39 in good health. The CDR3 is CASSRRLAEQFF. The DNA reads as follows: TGTGCCAGCAGCCGAAGACTGGCGGAGCAGTTCTTC.